This TCR beta chain originates from a study of T cell responses to AZD1222 COVID-19 vaccine. Study-wide background: Second-dose groups at about 4 or about 12 weeks were pooled.

Regarding this clone: Its target is not known.

Overall study results and limits: Sampling captured repertoires only after the peak T cell response. In the spike-specific TCR repertoire, nearly half reportedly target unmutated variant regions.

Assay: immunoSEQ multiplex PCR; the TCRdb copy retains only in-frame clones and omits some. The table records 95,000 to 130,000 clones, 85% to 95% of them present only once. Material: peripheral blood, obtained on day 0 of AZD1222 vaccination. This clonotype was sampled from an adult in good health.

CDR3 DNA: TGTGCCAGCTCACCATGGGGCATGAACACTGAAGCTTTCTTT. It is translated as CASSPWGMNTEAFF. The chain links TRBV18 to TRBJ1-1, with a tentative D call TRBD1 (5 bases). The V end was cut by 2 bases, the J end by 0 bases, with 7 bases between. The CDR3 covers 14 residues. CDR1 and CDR2 (germline): KGHSH, LQKENI.